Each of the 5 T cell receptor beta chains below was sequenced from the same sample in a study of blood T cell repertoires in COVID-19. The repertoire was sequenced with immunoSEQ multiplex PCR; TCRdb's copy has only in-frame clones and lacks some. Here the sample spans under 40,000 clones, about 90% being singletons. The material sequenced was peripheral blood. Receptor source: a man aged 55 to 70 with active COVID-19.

CDR3 region: CASSLNAAVSNTEAFF. CDR3 nucleotide sequence: TGCGCCAGCAGCTTAAACGCGGCTGTTTCGAACACTGAAGCTTTCTTT. The rearrangement uses TRBV5-1 and TRBJ1-1, with D uncertain. With 2 bases removed from V and 1 base from J, the gap between germline ends came to 15 bases. Germline values: CDR1 SGHRS, CDR2 YFSETQ. The CDR3 is made up of 16 amino acids. Complete variable domain (other parts from reference TRBV5-1 and TRBJ1-1): KAGVTQTPRYLIKTRGQQVTLSCSPISGHRSVSWYQQTPGQGLQFLFEYFSETQRNKGNFPGRFSGRQFSNSRSEMNVSTLELGDSALYLCASSLNAAVSNTEAFFGQGTRLTVV.

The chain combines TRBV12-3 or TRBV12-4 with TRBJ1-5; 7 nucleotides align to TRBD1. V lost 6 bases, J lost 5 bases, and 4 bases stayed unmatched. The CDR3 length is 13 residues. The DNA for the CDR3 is TGTGCCAGCAGCAACACAGGGGATCAGCCCCAGCATTTT. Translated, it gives CASSNTGDQPQHF.

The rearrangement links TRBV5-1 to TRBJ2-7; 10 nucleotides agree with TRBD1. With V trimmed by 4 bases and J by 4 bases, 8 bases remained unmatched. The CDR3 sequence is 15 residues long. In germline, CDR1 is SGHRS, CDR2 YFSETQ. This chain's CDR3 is CASSPSTGGLYEQYF. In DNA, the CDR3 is TGCGCCAGCAGCCCCTCGACAGGGGGCCTTTACGAGCAGTACTTC. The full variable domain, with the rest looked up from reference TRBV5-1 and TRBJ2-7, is KAGVTQTPRYLIKTRGQQVTLSCSPISGHRSVSWYQQTPGQGLQFLFEYFSETQRNKGNFPGRFSGRQFSNSRSEMNVSTLELGDSALYLCASSPSTGGLYEQYFGPGTRLTVT.

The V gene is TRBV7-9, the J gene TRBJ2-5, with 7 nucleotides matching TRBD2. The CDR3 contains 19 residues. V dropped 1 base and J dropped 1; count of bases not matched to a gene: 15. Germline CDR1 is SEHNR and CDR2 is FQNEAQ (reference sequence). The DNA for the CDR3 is TGTGCCAGCAGCTTAGTTTGGGGGACGACAGCGGGGAGCCAAGAGACCCAGTACTTC. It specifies CASSLVWGTTAGSQETQYF.

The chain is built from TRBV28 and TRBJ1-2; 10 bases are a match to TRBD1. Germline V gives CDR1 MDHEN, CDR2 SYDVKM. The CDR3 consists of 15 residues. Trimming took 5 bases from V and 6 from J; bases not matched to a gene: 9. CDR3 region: CASSAWDRGLNGYTF. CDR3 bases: TGTGCCAGCAGTGCGTGGGACAGGGGTTTGAATGGCTACACCTTC.